The 11 T cell receptor beta chains reported below all come from one sample, sequenced in a study of T cells expressing NK-cell markers. Using the 5' RACE reads, TCRdb records one entry per CDR3 protein without DNA. This listing includes 300,000 or so distinct CDR3 sequences. Source material: blood T cells: a sorted CD56 or NKG2C T cell subset, CD4+ or CD8+ T cells, or bulk PBMC T cells (not recorded which). These receptors all come from a woman between 18 and 75 years old in good health.

The J gene is TRBJ2-3, the V gene TRBV20-1; the D gene TCRdb calls, TRBD2, cannot be checked with no DNA. Germline V CDR1 and CDR2: DFQATT, SNEGSKA (reference sequence). The length of the CDR3 is 14 residues. The CDR3 here is CSAPGLLGTDTQYF.

This chain uses TRBV28 with TRBJ2-1; TCRdb gives TRBD1 as the D gene, but with no DNA this cannot be confirmed. Per germline, CDR1 MDHEN and CDR2 SYDVKM. There are 14 residues in the CDR3. CDR3 residues: CASHGARGYNEQFF.

This sequence joins TRBV7-8 and TRBJ2-1; the TCRdb D gene call, TRBD2, has no DNA to confirm it. This CDR3 is built from 17 residues. CDR1 is SGHVS and CDR2 is FQNEAQ in the germline V gene. CDR3 protein: CASSLAVLAGGFNEQFF.

The gene calls are TRBV29-1 and TRBJ1-5; absent DNA, TCRdb's TRBD1 call cannot be checked. Germline V lookup: CDR1 SQVTM, CDR2 ANQGSEA. CDR3 length: 14 amino acids. The CDR3 loop reads CSVGTGGAGQPQHF.

The chain couples TRBV12-3 or TRBV12-4 to TRBJ2-3; TCRdb indicates TRBD1, and absent DNA this call remains unverified. The CDR3 is 18 residues long. CDR3 loop: CASSHPGQLALGADTQYF.

The V call is TRBV6-5, the J call TRBJ2-1; TCRdb outputs TRBD2, but without DNA this stays unchecked. The CDR3 sequence is 15 residues long. Germline CDR1 and CDR2: MNHEY and SVGAGI. The CDR3 spells CASSYSGLVYNEQFF.

The rearrangement links TRBV18 to TRBJ2-7; TCRdb's D call, TRBD2, is unchecked because there is no DNA. The CDR3 is 17 residues long. Germline CDR1 is KGHSH and CDR2 is LQKENI. The CDR3 loop is CASSPDSGRANPYEQYF. The full variable domain, completed using reference TRBV18 and TRBJ2-7, is NAGVMQNPRHLVRRRGQEARLRCSPMKGHSHVYWYRQLPEEGLKFMVYLQKENIIDESGMPKERFSAEFPKEGPSILRIQQVVRGDSAAYFCASSPDSGRANPYEQYFGPGTRLTVT.

The CDR3 is CSGGQGRSYEQYF. The chain uses TRBV29-1 and TRBJ2-7; TCRdb picks TRBD1, but there is no DNA to check that call. Germline CDR1 and CDR2: SQVTM and ANQGSEA. The CDR3 is made up of 13 amino acids.

The genes are TRBV25-1 and TRBJ2-6. The CDR3 covers 17 residues. Germline values: CDR1 MGHDK, CDR2 SYGVNS. The CDR3 loop reads CASSEYRGSSGANVLTF.

V usage is TRBV3-1 and J usage is TRBJ2-7. The germline V gene has CDR1 LGHDT and CDR2 YNNKEL (reference sequence). This CDR3 has 12 amino acids. The CDR3 region is CATSPGYWEQYF.

V usage is TRBV4-2 and J usage is TRBJ2-3; TCRdb names TRBD1, which stays unverified in the absence of DNA. Per germline, CDR1 LGHNA and CDR2 YNFKEQ. The CDR3 loop spans 15 amino acids. The chain's CDR3 is CASSTRTVSTDTQYF.